This T cell receptor (beta chain) was captured by sequencing in a study of shared clonotypes between healthy human individuals. Worth noting for this clone: The same CDR3 can be traced to other DNA sequences in this sample.

The protocol was immunoSEQ multiplex PCR, while the TCRdb copy is restricted to in-frame clones and leaves out a portion. The data contain roughly 1.5 million clones, approximately 98% of them seen just once; the ten biggest clones take up roughly 0.45%. J lost 2 bases, V lost 1 base, and 2 bases had no gene match. Germline V gives CDR1 KGHSH, CDR2 LQKENI. This CDR3 is 15 amino acids long. The rearrangement joins TRBV18 to TRBJ2-5, with TRBD2 matching over 9 bases. The specimen sequenced was naive CD4+ T cells sorted from blood. Subset defined: CD45RA+ positively selected. The sequence was collected from a man aged 25 to 45 in good health. CDR3 nucleotides: TGTGCCAGCTCACCACGGACTAGCGCACAAGAGACCCAGTACTTC. This translates into CASSPRTSAQETQYF.